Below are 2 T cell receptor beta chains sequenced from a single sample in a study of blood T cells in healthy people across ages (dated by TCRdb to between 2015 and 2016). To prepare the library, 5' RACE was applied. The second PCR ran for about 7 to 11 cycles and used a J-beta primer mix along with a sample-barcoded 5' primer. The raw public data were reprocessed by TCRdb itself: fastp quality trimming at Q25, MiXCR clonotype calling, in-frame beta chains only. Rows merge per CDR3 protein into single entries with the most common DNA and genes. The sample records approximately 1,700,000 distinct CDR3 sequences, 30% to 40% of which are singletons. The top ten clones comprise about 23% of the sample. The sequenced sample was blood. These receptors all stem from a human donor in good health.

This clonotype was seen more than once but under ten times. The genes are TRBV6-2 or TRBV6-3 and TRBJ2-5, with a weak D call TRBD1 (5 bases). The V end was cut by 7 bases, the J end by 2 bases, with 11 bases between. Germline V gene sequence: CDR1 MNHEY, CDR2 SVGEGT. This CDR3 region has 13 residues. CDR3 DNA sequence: TGTGCCAGCAAGCTCGCAGGGCAAGAGACCCAGTACTTC. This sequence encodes CASKLAGQETQYF.

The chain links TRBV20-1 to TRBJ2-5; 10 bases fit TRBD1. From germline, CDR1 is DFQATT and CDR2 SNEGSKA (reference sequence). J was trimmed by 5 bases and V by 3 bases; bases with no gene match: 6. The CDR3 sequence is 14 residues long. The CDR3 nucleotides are TGCAGTGCTAGCGGAGGACAGGGGGGTGAGACCCAGTACTTC. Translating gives CSASGGQGGETQYF.